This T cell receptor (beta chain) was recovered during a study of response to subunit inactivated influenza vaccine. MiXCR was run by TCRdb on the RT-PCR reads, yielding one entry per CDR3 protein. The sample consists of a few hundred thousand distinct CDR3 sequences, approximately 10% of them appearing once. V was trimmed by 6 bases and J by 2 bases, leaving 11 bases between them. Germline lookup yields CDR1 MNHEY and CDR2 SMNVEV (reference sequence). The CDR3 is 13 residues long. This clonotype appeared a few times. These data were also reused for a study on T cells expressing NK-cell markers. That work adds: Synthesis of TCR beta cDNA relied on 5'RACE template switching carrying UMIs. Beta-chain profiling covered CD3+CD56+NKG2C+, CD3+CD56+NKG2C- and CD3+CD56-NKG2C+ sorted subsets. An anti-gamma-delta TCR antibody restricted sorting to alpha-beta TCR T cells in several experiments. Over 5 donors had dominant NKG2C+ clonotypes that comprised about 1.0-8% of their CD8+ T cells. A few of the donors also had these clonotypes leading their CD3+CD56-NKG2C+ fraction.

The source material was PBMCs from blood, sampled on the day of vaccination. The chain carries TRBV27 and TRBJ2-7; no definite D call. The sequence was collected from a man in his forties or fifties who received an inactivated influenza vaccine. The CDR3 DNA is TGTGCCAGCAGCAAAGGACGGACCTACGAGCAGTACTTC. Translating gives CASSKGRTYEQYF.